This TCR beta chain was observed in a study of CD8+ T cells in alopecia areata. Study overall: The authors scored treated patients' severity by affected scalp percentage.

Sequencing relied on a cDNA template that was reverse transcribed from extracted RNA. Only in-frame clones appear in the TCRdb table, and some are missing; sequencing was by immunoSEQ multiplex PCR. The table shows approximately 280,000 clones, with 58% occurring only once. Notes on this clone: What it recognizes is unknown.

Study-level results: In scalp and blood, many expanded lesional clones persisted during tofacitinib.

As for treatment: oral pan-JAK inhibitor, 5-10 mg twice daily. V gave up 5 bases and J gave up 0 bases, with 11 bases separating them. Germline CDR1 is SQVTM and CDR2 is ANQGSEA. This CDR3 has 13 residues. The sample here was CD4+ T cells sorted from blood, taken at week 24, from a patient treated with tofacitinib. The chain combines TRBV29-1 with TRBJ2-7; the D gene is possibly TRBD1 (5 bases). This clonotype was obtained from a human donor with alopecia areata. As DNA, the CDR3 is TGCAGCGTTTCACAGGCCCCCTCCTACGAGCAGTACTTC. It yields the protein CSVSQAPSYEQYF.